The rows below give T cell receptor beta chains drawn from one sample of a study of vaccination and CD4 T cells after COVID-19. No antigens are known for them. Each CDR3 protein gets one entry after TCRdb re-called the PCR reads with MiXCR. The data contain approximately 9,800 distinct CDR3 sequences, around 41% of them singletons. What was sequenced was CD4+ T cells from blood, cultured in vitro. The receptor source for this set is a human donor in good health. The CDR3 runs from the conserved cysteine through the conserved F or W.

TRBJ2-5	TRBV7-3	CASSLTLAGAETQYF
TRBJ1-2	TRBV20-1	CSAPQGADYGYTF
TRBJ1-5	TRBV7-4	CASRPPQGVSNQPQHF
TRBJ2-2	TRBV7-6	CASSPTAQGASWAGELFF
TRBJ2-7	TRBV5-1	CASSLGRDSYEQYF
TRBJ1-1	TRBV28	CASSLWAPMNTEAFF
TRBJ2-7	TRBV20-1	CSAGTGWSEQYF
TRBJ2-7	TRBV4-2	CASSQLLRVSSYEQYF
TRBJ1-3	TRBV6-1	CASSHGGGNTIYF
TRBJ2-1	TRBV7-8	CASSLLSFRGFNNEQFF
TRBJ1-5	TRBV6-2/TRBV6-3	CASSFTGGSGNQPQHF
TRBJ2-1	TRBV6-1	CASSRRTEYNEQFF
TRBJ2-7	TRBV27	CASSNPGEQYF
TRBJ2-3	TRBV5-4	CASSLEGGSADTQYF
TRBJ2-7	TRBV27	CASGGTGTRTGEQYF
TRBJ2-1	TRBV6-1	CASSEEPSGSDEQFF
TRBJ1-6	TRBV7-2	CASSWGPGTGSPPLHF
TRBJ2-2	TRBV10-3	CAISGGGRNTGELFF
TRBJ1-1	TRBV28	CASSLGGIAFF
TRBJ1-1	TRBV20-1	CSARSRGRGVVEAFF
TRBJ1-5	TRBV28	CASIPTGVVQPQHF
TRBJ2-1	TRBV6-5	CASSSRRTSGNRNEQFF
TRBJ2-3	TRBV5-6	CASSLWTDTQYF
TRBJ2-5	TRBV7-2	CASSHWRAGRVLETQYF
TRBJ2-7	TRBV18	CASSPPTGPSYEQYF
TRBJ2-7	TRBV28	CASSSVTGLNEQYF
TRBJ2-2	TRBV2	CASSRLAYTGELFF
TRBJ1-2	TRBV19	CASSWQSYGYTF
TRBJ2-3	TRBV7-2	CASSWGLAGTDTQYF
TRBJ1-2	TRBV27	CASSLNPTGTVGYTF
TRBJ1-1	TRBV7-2	CASSLRRGGTEAFF
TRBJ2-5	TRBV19	CASTGSGRKTQYF
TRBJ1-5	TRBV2	CASSEEGAGFNQPQHF
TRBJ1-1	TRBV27	CASSLEVNTEAFF
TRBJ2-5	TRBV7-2	CASSLGQAETQYF
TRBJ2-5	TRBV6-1	CASSTTGGQETQYF
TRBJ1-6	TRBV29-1	CSVGEAGRGSPLHF